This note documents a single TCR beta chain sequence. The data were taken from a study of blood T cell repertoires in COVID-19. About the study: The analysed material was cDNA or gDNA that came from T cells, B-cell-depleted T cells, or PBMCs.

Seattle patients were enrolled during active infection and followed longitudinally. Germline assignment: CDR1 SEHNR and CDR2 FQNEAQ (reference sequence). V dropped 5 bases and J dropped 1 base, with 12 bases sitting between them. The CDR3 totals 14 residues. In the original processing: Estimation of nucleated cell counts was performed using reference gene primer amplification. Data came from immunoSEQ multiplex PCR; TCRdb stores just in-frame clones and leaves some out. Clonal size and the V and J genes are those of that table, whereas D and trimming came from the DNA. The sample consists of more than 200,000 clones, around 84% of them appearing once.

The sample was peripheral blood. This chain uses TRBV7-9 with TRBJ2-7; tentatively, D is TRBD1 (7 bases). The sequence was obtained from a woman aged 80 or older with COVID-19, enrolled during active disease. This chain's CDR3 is CASSPQGGSYEQYF. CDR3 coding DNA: TGTGCCAGCAGCCCCCAGGGGGGTTCCTACGAGCAGTACTTC.